The source of this T cell receptor beta chain is a study of read filtering for tumor transcriptome and immune sequencing. Study-level findings and limits: The sorted CD138-negative fraction was a mixed bone marrow immune population, not purified T cells. RNA-seq captured clonotypes less deeply and reliably than IR-seq. In IR-seq, single-read clonotypes were approximately 83% of clonotypes but roughly 3.5% of reads.

In the case of this clonotype: Its antigen is not known.

Trimming removed 7 bases from V and 1 base from J; junction bases left unmatched: 8. Germline CDR1 MNHEY, CDR2 SVGEGT. CDR3 size: 16 residues. From 300 to 450 ng of RNA, a library with molecular barcoded alpha/delta and beta/gamma adaptors was made. TCRdb reprocessed the reads via MiXCR and lists one record per CDR3 protein. Of more than 30,000 distinct CDR3 sequences in the sample, about 18% were seen once. Sample: a population of CD138-negative cells sorted from bone marrow. This chain links TRBV6-2 or TRBV6-3 with TRBJ2-2; TRBD2 matches 8 bases. The clonotype comes from a donor aged 40 or older with multiple myeloma. In nucleotides, the CDR3 is TGTGCCAGCACCACCGACGGGGGGGAGAACACCGGGGAGCTGTTTTTT. Amino acids: CASTTDGGENTGELFF.